These 20 T cell receptor beta chains were all obtained from the same sample, sequenced in a study of T cell responses to AZD1222 COVID-19 vaccine. The method was immunoSEQ multiplex PCR; TCRdb's version includes in-frame clones alone and lacks a portion of them. The table shows about 110,000 clones, with approximately 92% occurring only once. Material: peripheral blood, obtained 28 days after the second AZD1222 dose. The receptors were sampled from an adult who received the AZD1222 COVID-19 vaccine.

The chain has TRBV5-1 and TRBJ2-5; tentative D call: TRBD2 (6 bases). This CDR3 has 13 amino acids. The V and J ends lost 4 bases and 5 bases respectively, with 12 bases between them. Germline CDR1 SGHRS, CDR2 YFSETQ. Here the CDR3 DNA reads TGCGCCAGCAGCGTACCAGGGAGGGAGACCCAGTACTTC. It is translated as CASSVPGRETQYF.

Comments on this clone: Mismatch with germline at one junction end may stem from a read error. This rearrangement joins TRBV2 to TRBJ2-7, with D perhaps TRBD2 (6 bases). CDR1 and CDR2 (germline): SNHLY, FYNNEI. This CDR3 region has 12 residues. The CDR3 DNA reads as TGTGCCAGCAGCGAAGGGCGGGGCGCGCAGTACTTC. Its translation is CASSEGRGAQYF.

The chain employs TRBV7-2 and TRBJ1-2, with 11 bases lining up with TRBD1. The ends lost 3 bases at V and 8 bases at J; junction bases unmatched: 5. The CDR3 runs 14 residues. Germline CDR1 is SGHTA and CDR2 is FQGNSA. CDR3: CASSLDRGRLGYTF. CDR3 nucleotide sequence: TGTGCCAGCAGCTTGGACAGGGGGCGTTTGGGCTACACCTTC.

The CDR3 nucleotides are TGTGCCAGTAGTATAGGAGCGGGGAAGATAACCGGGGAGCTGTTTTTT. Its protein is CASSIGAGKITGELFF. The chain uses TRBV19 and TRBJ2-2; 7 bases line up with TRBD2. The CDR3 has 16 amino acids. Germline lookup yields CDR1 LNHDA and CDR2 SQIVND (reference sequence). V shed 1 base, J shed 5 bases, and the junction held 7 bases outside the gene matches.

The rearrangement links TRBV28 to TRBJ2-2, with D perhaps TRBD2 (6 bases). The CDR3 extends over 15 amino acids. Trimming took 4 bases from V and 6 from J, leaving 15 bases between them. Germline CDR1 and CDR2: MDHEN and SYDVKM. In nucleotides, the CDR3 is TGTGCCAGCAGTTCAGACGTCGCGGGGCCCGGGGAGCTGTTTTTT. It yields the protein CASSSDVAGPGELFF.

V is TRBV19 and J is TRBJ2-2; D unclear. The CDR3 has 16 amino acids. V lost 0 bases, J lost 4 bases, and 12 bases lay in between. CDR1 is LNHDA, CDR2 SQIVND, per germline (reference sequence). DNA of the CDR3: TGTGCCAGTAGTATAGATTTAGGGTTGGGCACCGGGGAGCTGTTTTTT. This gives the protein CASSIDLGLGTGELFF.

This chain links TRBV6-1 with TRBJ1-5; 7 bases agree with TRBD1. Looked up from germline, CDR1 is MNHNS and CDR2 is SASEGT. Trimming cost V 0 bases and J 2 bases; bases outside gene matches: 10. The CDR3 extends over 18 amino acids. The CDR3 region is CASSEAIKGARGNQPQHF. The CDR3 bases are TGTGCCAGCAGTGAAGCGATTAAGGGGGCGCGGGGCAATCAGCCCCAGCATTTT.

The rearrangement joins TRBV6-1 to TRBJ2-3; 7 bases line up with TRBD2. CDR3 length: 16 residues. Germline V gene sequence: CDR1 MNHNS, CDR2 SASEGT. V lost 3 bases, J lost 1 base, and 7 bases stayed unmatched. The CDR3 sequence: CASSEGKRERTDTQYF. The CDR3 coding sequence is TGTGCCAGCAGTGAGGGGAAGCGGGAACGCACAGATACGCAGTATTTT.

J is TRBJ2-5 and V is TRBV24-1, with D perhaps matching TRBD1 or TRBD2 (5 bases each). With 2 bases removed from V and 6 bases from J, the gap between germline ends came to 12 bases. Germline V gene lookup returns CDR1 KGHDR and CDR2 SFDVKD. This CDR3 is 14 amino acids long. CDR3 region: CATSDSGTGQTQYF. The CDR3 bases are TGTGCCACCAGTGATTCCGGGACCGGACAGACCCAGTACTTC.

The genes are TRBV11-2 and TRBJ1-1; no clear D. The germline V gene encodes CDR1 SGHAT and CDR2 FQNNGV. The CDR3 contains 13 residues. The V gene lost 5 bases and the J gene lost 1 base, with 8 bases spanning the gap. CDR3 loop: CASSQQQNTEAFF. CDR3 nucleotides: TGTGCCAGCAGCCAGCAGCAGAACACTGAAGCTTTCTTT.

This clone was observed a few times. The chain links TRBV9 to TRBJ2-7; possibly TRBD1 for D (5 bases). The germline CDR1 and CDR2 sequences are SGDLS and YYNGEE. The CDR3 sequence is 15 residues long. V was trimmed by 0 bases and J by 1 base, leaving 11 bases between them. This chain's CDR3 is CASSVGAGLSYEQYF. The CDR3 nucleotides are TGTGCCAGCAGCGTAGGGGCAGGGTTATCCTACGAGCAGTACTTC.

This chain joins TRBV10-3 and TRBJ2-7; 11 bases align to TRBD2. V lost 8 bases and J lost 3; bases outside the gene matches: 9. The CDR3 covers 15 residues. In germline, CDR1 is ENHRY, CDR2 SYGVKD. CDR3 sequence: CAIALGLAGGYEQYF. The DNA of the CDR3 is TGTGCCATCGCCCTGGGGCTAGCGGGAGGCTACGAGCAGTACTTC.

V usage is TRBV19 and J usage is TRBJ2-1, with TRBD2 identical over 13 bases. The CDR3 sequence is 18 residues long. The germline gives CDR1 LNHDA, CDR2 SQIVND (reference sequence). The trim removed 3 bases at V and 10 bases at J, leaving 15 bases unmatched. CDR3 region: CASSIQRSGLAGRREQFF. In nucleotides, the CDR3 is TGTGCCAGTAGTATCCAGAGATCGGGACTAGCGGGGAGAAGGGAGCAGTTCTTC.

The genes are TRBV7-2 and TRBJ2-5; D is possibly TRBD1 (6 bases). V was shortened by 1 base and J by 6 bases, with 9 bases between the two germline ends. The germline CDR1 and CDR2 sequences are SGHTA and FQGNSA. The CDR3 runs 13 residues. CDR3 in amino acids: CASSLDRAQTQYF. CDR3 nucleotide sequence: TGTGCCAGCAGCTTAGACAGGGCCCAGACCCAGTACTTC.

The chain employs TRBV11-2 and TRBJ2-7; 10 bases fit TRBD1. Germline V gene sequence: CDR1 SGHAT, CDR2 FQNNGV. V lost 1 base to trimming and J lost 3 bases; unmatched junction nucleotides: 0. CDR3 size: 14 residues. CDR3 coding DNA: TGTGCCAGCAGCTTAGGGACAGGGGGCTACGAGCAGTACTTC. Protein: CASSLGTGGYEQYF.

The J gene is TRBJ2-1, the V gene TRBV5-1; D is uncertain. Looked up from germline, CDR1 is SGHRS and CDR2 is YFSETQ. CDR3 length equals 15 residues. V lost 4 bases, J lost 0 bases, and 11 bases lay in between. DNA of the CDR3: TGCGCCAGCAGCACCTATCGGAGCTCCTACAATGAGCAGTTCTTC. It yields the protein CASSTYRSSYNEQFF.

The chain combines TRBV7-6 with TRBJ2-1; TRBD2 is a possible D gene (6 bases). The germline CDR1 and CDR2 sequences are SGHVS and FNYEAQ. This CDR3 has 13 residues. Trimming took off 5 bases at V and 10 bases at J, with 15 bases between the two ends. CDR3 bases: TGTGCCAGCAGCGAAGGCGGGACTGGCGAGCAGTTCTTC. This codes for CASSEGGTGEQFF.

This rearrangement joins TRBV18 to TRBJ1-1; unclear D gene. Trimming took off 3 bases at V and 0 bases at J, with 8 bases between the two ends. This CDR3 spans 14 amino acids. The V gene's germline CDR1 is KGHSH and CDR2 LQKENI. CDR3 amino acids: CASSPADVNTEAFF. CDR3 in DNA: TGTGCCAGCTCACCCGCAGACGTGAACACTGAAGCTTTCTTT.

This chain joins TRBV6-5 and TRBJ2-3, with 8 bases fitting TRBD2. The CDR3 is made up of 15 amino acids. Germline V gene sequence: CDR1 MNHEY, CDR2 SVGAGI. The ends lost 2 bases at V and 1 base at J; junction bases unmatched: 2. The DNA for the CDR3 is TGTGCCAGCAGTTACACGGGAGGGGGCACAGATACGCAGTATTTT. This gives the protein CASSYTGGGTDTQYF.

The V gene is TRBV5-6, the J gene TRBJ1-5; a possible D gene is TRBD1 (5 bases). Germline V lookup: CDR1 SGHDT, CDR2 YYEEEE. The CDR3 contains 14 residues. Trimming removed 4 bases from V and 9 bases from J, with 17 bases in between. In DNA, the CDR3 is TGTGCCAGCAGCCTGGGCACGGGACGAGGGCCCCAGCATTTT. Encoded protein: CASSLGTGRGPQHF.